Below, 26 T cell receptor beta chains from the same sample are listed, as sequenced in a study of CD8+ T cells in alopecia areata. RNA extraction and reverse transcription yielded cDNA as sequencing template. Libraries were prepared by immunoSEQ multiplex PCR; TCRdb keeps only in-frame clonotypes and omits some of them. In the table there are approximately 65,000 clones, about 44% of which are singletons. Sequencing was performed on CD8+ T cells sorted from blood, taken at week 0. These receptors came from a human donor with alopecia areata.

This chain connects TRBV7-9 to TRBJ2-1, with 9 bases lining up with TRBD2. Per the germline V gene, CDR1 is SEHNR and CDR2 is FQNEAQ (reference sequence). V lost 4 bases to trimming and J lost 7 bases; unmatched junction nucleotides: 11. There are 16 residues in the CDR3. The CDR3 nucleotides are TGTGCCAGCAGCTCCGTTTTCGCGGGAGGGTTAAATGAGCAGTTCTTC. Translated, it gives CASSSVFAGGLNEQFF.

The chain carries TRBV4-1 and TRBJ2-2, with 8 bases aligning to TRBD2. After removal of 1 base from V and 5 bases from J, the junction contained 9 bases not matched to a gene. The CDR3 consists of 17 residues. Per germline, CDR1 MGHRA and CDR2 YSYEKL. CDR3: CASSQAVAGGLTGELFF. The CDR3 nucleotides read TGCGCCAGCAGCCAAGCGGTCGCGGGAGGACTGACCGGGGAGCTGTTTTTT.

The chain has TRBV29-1 and TRBJ2-7; no clear D gene. The V and J ends lost 4 bases and 3 bases respectively, with 13 bases between them. CDR1 is SQVTM and CDR2 is ANQGSEA in the germline V gene. The CDR3 has 13 residues. CDR3 protein: CSVVTGYGYEQYF. As DNA, the CDR3 is TGCAGCGTTGTCACCGGGTATGGCTACGAGCAGTACTTC.

The V call is TRBV28, the J call TRBJ2-5; 8 bases line up with TRBD2. The DNA matches TRBJ2-7 better at its end, which makes the J call doubtful. The germline V gene has CDR1 MDHEN and CDR2 SYDVKM. The CDR3 has 13 residues. The CDR3 DNA follows: TGTGCCAGCAGTTTAAGCGGGAGCCCCGAGCAGTACTTC. It specifies CASSLSGSPEQYF.

The rearrangement joins TRBV30 to TRBJ2-2, with D perhaps matching TRBD2 (5 bases). Trimming shortened V by 4 bases and J by 6 bases, and 9 bases separated the two germline ends. Germline assignment: CDR1 GTSNPN and CDR2 SVGIG (reference sequence). The CDR3 is 12 amino acids. Here the CDR3 DNA reads TGTGCCTGGAACGTCGGGGCCGGGGAGCTGTTTTTT. Translation: CAWNVGAGELFF.

This clone was observed a few times. The V gene is TRBV27, the J gene TRBJ2-2; either TRBD1 or TRBD2 may fit D (5 bases each). This CDR3 is 18 amino acids long. Germline lookup yields CDR1 MNHEY and CDR2 SMNVEV (reference sequence). With 2 bases removed from V and 5 bases from J, the gap between germline ends came to 21 bases. CDR3 in DNA: TGTGCCAGCAGTTTACGGGACGCTTCGGTGTGGAAAACCGGGGAGCTGTTTTTT. Translation gives CASSLRDASVWKTGELFF.

The chain couples TRBV5-1 to TRBJ1-5; possible D gene TRBD1, 5 bases. CDR1 and CDR2 from the germline V gene are SGHRS and YFSETQ. The CDR3 has 15 residues. With 0 bases removed from V and 4 bases from J, the gap between germline ends came to 11 bases. The CDR3 loop is CASSLGGRDNQPQHF. The DNA of the CDR3 is TGCGCCAGCAGCTTGGGTGGCAGGGATAATCAGCCCCAGCATTTT.

The chain has TRBV7-9 and TRBJ2-7, with 8 bases matching TRBD1. V shed 5 bases and J 0 bases; nucleotides not matched to a gene: 12. CDR3 size: 17 residues. CDR1 SEHNR and CDR2 FQNEAQ come from the germline V gene (reference sequence). CDR3 sequence (DNA): TGTGCCAGCAGCGGACCCGGGGACAGGCTTAGCTCCTACGAGCAGTACTTC. Translated: CASSGPGDRLSSYEQYF.

V and J are TRBV7-8 and TRBJ2-5; D is perhaps TRBD1 or TRBD2 (5 bases each). The length of the CDR3 is 17 residues. Germline V gene lookup returns CDR1 SGHVS and CDR2 FQNEAQ. Deletions cut 2 bases from V and 2 bases from J, with 18 bases between. The CDR3 spells CASSLRGRGGPQETQYF. The CDR3 coding sequence is TGTGCCAGCAGCTTAAGGGGACGGGGCGGGCCGCAAGAGACCCAGTACTTC. Full variable domain (outside the CDR3, taken from reference TRBV7-8 and TRBJ2-5): GAGVSQSPRYKVAKRGQDVALRCDPISGHVSLFWYQQALGQGPEFLTYFQNEAQLDKSGLPSDRFFAERPEGSVSTLKIQRTQQEDSAVYLCASSLRGRGGPQETQYFGPGTRLLVL.

V is TRBV25-1 and J is TRBJ2-7; the D call may be TRBD1 or TRBD2 (5 bases each). CDR1 is MGHDK and CDR2 is SYGVNS in the germline V gene. CDR3 size: 12 residues. Trimming shortened V by 1 base and J by 5 bases, and 6 bases separated the two germline ends. The DNA of the CDR3 is TGTGCCAGCAGTGAATGGGGACACGAGCAGTACTTC. Translating gives CASSEWGHEQYF.

J is TRBJ1-1 and V is TRBV6-6; no clear D. The V gene lost 2 bases and the J gene lost 1 base, with 5 bases spanning the gap. This CDR3 has 13 amino acids. Germline V CDR1 and CDR2: MNHNY, SVGAGI (reference sequence). The CDR3 nucleotides read TGTGCCAGCAGTTACGCGGGGAACACTGAAGCTTTCTTT. Its translation is CASSYAGNTEAFF.

This clone has more than one count but fewer than ten. The V gene is TRBV19, the J gene TRBJ2-1; 11 positions agree with TRBD2. The CDR3 covers 15 residues. V lost 1 base, J lost 7 bases, and 3 bases stayed unmatched. CDR1 and CDR2 (germline): LNHDA, SQIVND (reference sequence). In DNA form, the CDR3 reads TGTGCCAGTAGTATAGGAACTAGCGGGAGTAATGAGCAGTTCTTC. Protein sequence: CASSIGTSGSNEQFF.

The chain has TRBV27 and TRBJ2-4, with TRBD1 matching over 10 bases. CDR1 and CDR2 from the germline V gene are MNHEY and SMNVEV (reference sequence). V trimming: 3 bases; J trimming: 9 bases; junction bases outside the gene matches: 11. The CDR3 length is 16 residues. CDR3 protein: CASSFMAGGDRGIQYF. CDR3 nucleotides: TGTGCCAGCAGTTTTATGGCGGGTGGGGACAGGGGCATTCAGTACTTC.

The gene calls are TRBV27 and TRBJ2-7, with TRBD1 identical over 10 bases. V lost 5 bases to trimming and J lost 2 bases; unmatched junction nucleotides: 15. This CDR3 contains 18 residues. Germline V CDR1 and CDR2: MNHEY, SMNVEV (reference sequence). CDR3 loop: CASSEALSGTGDPYEQYF. The CDR3 nucleotides read TGTGCCAGCAGTGAAGCGCTTTCCGGGACAGGGGACCCCTACGAGCAGTACTTC.

In this sample, this clone turned up a few times. The rearrangement joins TRBV2 to TRBJ2-1; possibly TRBD1 or TRBD2 for D (5 bases each). Germline CDR1 is SNHLY and CDR2 is FYNNEI. V was pared by 8 bases and J by 4 bases, with 15 bases between. The CDR3 contains 14 residues. CDR3 DNA sequence: TGTGCCAGCGTAAGAGAGGGACCTTACAATGAGCAGTTCTTC. Residues: CASVREGPYNEQFF.

Judged by abundance, this clone is medium-sized. V is TRBV11-2 and J is TRBJ2-7; 9 bases line up with TRBD2. With V trimmed by 7 bases and J by 3 bases, 13 bases remained unmatched. Germline-derived CDR1 and CDR2 are SGHAT and FQNNGV. The CDR3 is 16 amino acids. The CDR3 DNA follows: TGTGCCAGCATCAGCGGGGCGGCTAGCGGGAACTACGAGCAGTACTTC. Its protein product is CASISGAASGNYEQYF.

The chain couples TRBV5-6 to TRBJ1-2, with TRBD1 matching 11 bases. CDR1 and CDR2 from the germline V gene are SGHDT and YYEEEE. Trimming removed 0 bases from V and 2 bases from J; junction bases left unmatched: 0. CDR3 length equals 15 residues. This CDR3 reads CASSLGTGGNYGYTF. CDR3 coding DNA: TGTGCCAGCAGCTTGGGGACAGGGGGCAACTATGGCTACACCTTC.

V usage is TRBV29-1 and J usage is TRBJ2-2; D possibly corresponds to TRBD2 (5 bases). This CDR3 comprises 14 residues. Trimming took off 7 bases at V and 1 base at J, with 13 bases between the two ends. Per germline, CDR1 SQVTM and CDR2 ANQGSEA. The CDR3 loop reads CSARGAVNTGELFF. The CDR3 DNA reads TGCAGCGCCCGTGGAGCGGTGAACACCGGGGAGCTGTTTTTT.

This clone was detected only a few times. The chain is built from TRBV28 and TRBJ2-3; D is perhaps TRBD2 (5 bases). This CDR3 is 15 amino acids long. The V end was cut by 1 base, the J end by 2 bases, with 10 bases between. Per germline, CDR1 MDHEN and CDR2 SYDVKM. CDR3 region: CASSLFAGNTDTQYF. The DNA for the CDR3 is TGTGCCAGCAGTTTATTTGCCGGGAACACAGATACGCAGTATTTT. The whole variable domain, remainder taken from reference TRBV28 and TRBJ2-3, is DVKVTQSSRYLVKRTGEKVFLECVQDMDHENMFWYRQDPGLGLRLIYFSYDVKMKEKGDIPEGYSVSREKKERFSLILESASTNQTSMYLCASSLFAGNTDTQYFGPGTRLTVL.

This sequence joins TRBV29-1 and TRBJ1-4; possibly TRBD1 for D (6 bases). The CDR3 totals 13 residues. CDR1 is SQVTM and CDR2 is ANQGSEA in the germline V gene. Trimming stripped 5 bases from V and 7 bases from J, with 14 bases between. For the CDR3, the DNA is TGCAGCGTTCCCACACGAGGGGGTGAAAAACTGTTTTTT. This gives the protein CSVPTRGGEKLFF.

This chain uses TRBV7-2 with TRBJ1-5; D gene ambiguous. This CDR3 is built from 15 residues. Deletions cut 3 bases from V and 3 bases from J, with 12 bases between. CDR1 is SGHTA, CDR2 FQGNSA, per germline. CDR3 loop: CASSLNLGDNQPQHF. CDR3 nucleotide sequence: TGTGCCAGCAGCTTGAATTTGGGAGACAATCAGCCCCAGCATTTT.

This clone has a handful of counts. The CDR3 DNA reads as TGTGCCAGCAGTTTCCGACAGGGGGCCTACGAGCAGTACTTC. Translating it yields CASSFRQGAYEQYF. This sequence joins TRBV27 and TRBJ2-7; TRBD1 matches at 9 bases. Per germline, CDR1 MNHEY and CDR2 SMNVEV (reference sequence). This CDR3 spans 14 amino acids. The trim removed 3 bases at V and 2 bases at J, leaving 2 bases unmatched.

The chain couples TRBV4-1 to TRBJ2-7; D is ambiguous. The V end lost 4 bases, the J end lost 2 bases, and 12 bases lay between the germline ends. Germline CDR1 is MGHRA and CDR2 is YSYEKL. This CDR3 comprises 14 residues. In DNA, the CDR3 is TGCGCCAGCAGCCCCCAAGGATCAGCCTACGAGCAGTACTTC. Translating gives CASSPQGSAYEQYF.

This chain joins TRBV7-2 and TRBJ2-7, with D hard to call. V gave up 1 base and J gave up 7 bases, with 8 bases separating them. The length of the CDR3 is 12 residues. The germline gives CDR1 SGHTA, CDR2 FQGNSA. Here the CDR3 DNA reads TGTGCCAGCAGCTTAGAATGGCGAGAGCAGTACTTC. This sequence encodes CASSLEWREQYF.

The rearrangement uses TRBV7-9 and TRBJ2-3; TRBD1 is a possible D gene (6 bases). Germline V lookup: CDR1 SEHNR, CDR2 FQNEAQ (reference sequence). V lost 5 bases to trimming and J lost 2 bases, with 14 bases between them. CDR3 length: 15 residues. CDR3 protein: CASSPRTASTDTQYF. CDR3 nucleotide sequence: TGTGCCAGCAGCCCGCGGACAGCCTCCACAGATACGCAGTATTTT.

CDR3 loop: CSVEGGGHGTEAFF. CDR3 in DNA: TGCAGCGTTGAAGGCGGGGGCCATGGGACTGAAGCTTTCTTT. The chain is built from TRBV29-1 and TRBJ1-1; the D gene is possibly TRBD1 (6 bases). Deletions cut 1 base from V and 5 bases from J, with 14 bases between. Germline CDR1 SQVTM, CDR2 ANQGSEA. The CDR3 runs to 14 residues.